Detailed here is one T cell receptor beta chain. Unique molecular identifiers (one per individual cDNA molecule) were attached. Each CDR3 protein is one row after TCRdb ran MiXCR on the 5' RACE reads. This table has approximately 110,000 distinct CDR3 sequences, under 15% appearing once. The sample originates from a study of early T cells in non-severe SARS-CoV-2 infection. For the study at large: Chains from this unsorted whole-blood bulk RNA could not be paired.

The CDR3 sequence is 15 residues long. CDR1 is DFQATT, CDR2 SNEGSKA, per germline (reference sequence). Unmatched junction bases numbered 9, after V lost 3 bases and J lost 4 bases. The sample was whole blood. The rearrangement joins TRBV20-1 to TRBJ2-5; TRBD2 aligns across 9 bases. The clonotype originates from an adult who was a healthcare worker with PCR-confirmed SARS-CoV-2 infection or an uninfected control (not recorded which). CDR3 in DNA: TGCAGTGCTAGTAAGGGCGCGGGGGGGCCAGAGACCCAGTACTTC. Translation gives CSASKGAGGPETQYF.